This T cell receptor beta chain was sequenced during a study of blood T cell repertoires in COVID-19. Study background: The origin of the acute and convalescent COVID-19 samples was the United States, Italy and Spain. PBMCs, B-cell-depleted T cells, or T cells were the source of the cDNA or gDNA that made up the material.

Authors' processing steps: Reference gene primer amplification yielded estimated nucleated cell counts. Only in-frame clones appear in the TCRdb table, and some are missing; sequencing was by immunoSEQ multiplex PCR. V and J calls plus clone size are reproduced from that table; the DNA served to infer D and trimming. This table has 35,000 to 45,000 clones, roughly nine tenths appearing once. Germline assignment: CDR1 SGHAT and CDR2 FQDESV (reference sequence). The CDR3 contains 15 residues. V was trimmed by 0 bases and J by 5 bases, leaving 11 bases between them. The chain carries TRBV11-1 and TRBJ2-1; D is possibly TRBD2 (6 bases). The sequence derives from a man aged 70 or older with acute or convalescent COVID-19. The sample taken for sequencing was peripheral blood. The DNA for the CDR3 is TGTGCCAGCAGCTTAGCGGGAGGCGGCCACAATGAGCAGTTCTTC. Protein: CASSLAGGGHNEQFF.